This T cell receptor beta chain was sequenced for a study of cytomegalovirus exposure and HLA in healthy donors (dated by TCRdb to 2016 to 2017). About the study as a whole: An earlier analysis of several hundred of the donors reported about 260 Gb of sequence data and 95 million to 130 million unique TCR beta sequences obtained from about 200 million T cells. A later analysis re-analyzed previously published TCR beta repertoires from 650 to 800 donors and added high-resolution HLA genotyping to study TCR occurrence patterns. Along with the roughly 670-subject first cohort, a separate validation cohort of roughly 110 different subjects was used. Because of strong linkage in the cohort, four or five DR-DQ haplotypes were treated as single units for association and clustering. All discovery cohort repertoires had been generated using a single sequencing platform. HLA typing covered class I and class II loci at four-digit resolution. A later genetic analysis used genome-wide SNP genotypes for about 55% of the 666 donors, treating that subset as a discovery cohort. Rather than drawing on any new phenotypic data, the later analysis identified candidate immune exposures from TCR beta sequences and the way those sequences occurred across donors. An early release that covered fewer than 800 HLA-typed donors contained approximately 300 gigabases of sequencing data and tens of millions of unique TCR sequences. The number of donors typed differed by locus, with 629-630 for A, B, C, DRB1 and DQB1, more than 500 for DQA1, approximately 570 for DPA1, and some 450 for DPB1. To predict cytomegalovirus infection status, the study brought together high-throughput TCR immunosequencing, statistical association of individual TCRs with disease status, and machine learning. The study aimed to test whether signatures of past pathogen exposure could be identified by cataloging public T cell receptors. Alongside the repertoire data, information on donor age, sex, ethnicity and CMV serostatus was compiled. Among roughly 400 genotyped donors of the cohort, an average of around 250,000 unique TCR beta nucleotide sequences was sequenced per donor, of which about 18% were non-productive. The genetic ancestry cluster associated with self-reported Caucasian donors included around 76% of the approximately 430 genotyped donors. The study profiled the T cell repertoires of 666 subjects by immunosequencing and related them to cytomegalovirus serostatus. To decide whether each TCR beta V gene segment behaved as functional or pseudogenic, an earlier analysis of over 500 of the donors relied on high-throughput TCR beta sequencing.

Library prep was done by the immunoSEQ multiplex PCR assay. For the multiplex PCR, a mixture combining 60 forward primers for TCR Vbeta segments and 13 reverse primers for TCR Jbeta segments was used. A multiplex PCR assay on genomic DNA amplified the CDR3 region of rearranged TCR beta genes. The amplified TCR beta libraries were sequenced on the Illumina HiSeq System as 87-base-pair reads. On the authors' methods: Across the 640 or so repertoires, a later analysis counted tens of millions of unique TCR beta chains, 9.5 million to 12 million of which were shared by at least two donors. A nearest-neighbor algorithm error-corrected the raw reads and collapsed the reads into unique sequences, merging closely related sequences to remove PCR and sequencing errors. CDR3 sequences were aligned to IMGT reference sequences to assign V, D and J gene segments. For a sequence to be retained, a match of at least six nucleotides to both a V gene segment and a J gene segment was required. Rearrangements were called productive when the CDR3 lacked stop codons and stayed in frame with V and J; all others were non-productive. Following IMGT convention, CDR3 was defined as the stretch from the second conserved V-encoded cysteine to the conserved J-encoded phenylalanine. The earlier analysis of 450 to 750 of the donors excluded any sequence lacking an unambiguous match to a single V gene segment. An earlier analysis of 500 to 700 of the donors classified V segments as functional when productive rearrangements were above 56.7% and as segregating when the standard deviation between donors was above 5%. A statistical classification framework was developed to diagnose cytomegalovirus status using the catalog of TCR beta chain sequences. In a later analysis, V and J genes were assigned by comparing TCR nucleotide sequences against IMGT/GENE-DB human TR gene sequences. The TCRdist pipeline was used in a later analysis to assign CDR3 sequences and most-parsimonious VDJ recombination scenarios. In a later analysis, each TCR beta chain was defined by its CDR3 amino acid sequence together with its V-gene family, and reads lacking a unique V-gene family were excluded. To address suspected cross-contamination and a sequencing artifact, a later analysis removed some 620 highly shared, low-generation-probability nucleotide sequences. For each public chain, a later analysis derived a clonal expansion index from normalized ranks of inferred template counts within each repertoire. Generation probabilities in a later analysis came from a VDJ recombination model fitted to out-of-frame rearrangements, and those results were checked against IGoR. In a later analysis, hypergeometric tests were used to score TCR-TCR, TCR-HLA and TCR-CMV co-occurrence, with a repertoire-size bias correction applied to TCR pairs. In a later analysis, false discovery rates were estimated by permuting HLA or CMV assignments 20 times. In a later analysis, co-occurring TCRs were grouped with DBSCAN, and TCRdist sequence similarity was added when clustering was performed within HLA-allele-positive subsets. Repertoires with fewer than 30,000 or more than 120,000 public chains were left out of co-occurrence clustering, as were four to six repertoires with anomalous nucleotide sharing. TCRdb limited this immuneACCESS table to in-frame rearrangements with V and J called. A share of clones is missing; checked studies link under half to unresolved V genes, and the rest is unexplained. The DNA gave D and trimming, while V, J and clone size come from that table. In all, the sample holds about 120,000 clones, and around 68% of those were seen once. Together, the top ten hold 11% of the sample.

Counted from cysteine to phenylalanine, this CDR3 has 15 amino acids. Only the CDR3 part of the read is kept: 45 bases, read in frame from the first base. Per the germline V gene (reference sequence), SGHKS is the CDR1 and YYEKEE is the CDR2. Cut back by 2 bases and 4 bases, the V and J ends lie 13 bases apart. The sample holds a few counts of this clone. Its antigen is unknown. One base away there is no much larger clone; base qualities are not given. Beyond this particular receptor, the publication reports: The earlier analysis of about 600 of the donors excluded roughly 17 rarely observed V segments, including chromosome 9 orphons, because counts were too low. While some public TCRs were present in many individuals, most TCR sequences turned up only very rarely across donors. The only immune exposure information available for the cohort was CMV serostatus. Linkage disequilibrium might explain the correlated functional status among segregating V segments, but an unknown experimental factor could not be excluded. In a later analysis, 16,951 TCR beta sequences were associated with specific HLA alleles at a false discovery rate of 0.05. In vitro tests confirmed that a few of the cytomegalovirus-associated TCR beta chains recognize cytomegalovirus antigens. In this cohort, only TCR beta chains were sequenced, and detectable features were limited by the absence of alpha or paired-chain data. In a later analysis, most CMV-associated TCR beta chains were found to appear HLA-restricted, with HLA associations seemingly driven largely by CMV exposure. Some IMGT-functional V segments, including TRBV6-2 and TRBV6-3, could not be distinguished by the 87-base-pair reads and were therefore excluded. An earlier analysis of around 600 of the donors showed that most TCR beta V segments appeared in productive rearrangements either about 87% or about 30% of the time, which broadly matched IMGT annotations. A further reported finding was that TCR beta sequences accurately predicted the HLA-A and HLA-B alleles for most subjects in the first cohort. A cluster of highly shared sequence variants was judged likely to represent a technical artifact of the sequencing pipeline. Several of the top co-occurrence clusters appeared to be linked to parvovirus B19, influenza, CMV and Epstein-Barr virus, according to a later analysis. In a later analysis, the rate of TCR association differed among HLA loci, with DRB1 alleles having the most associated TCRs and HLA-C alleles having the fewest. When HLA alleles, especially DR and DQ, strongly co-occurred, attributing TCR associations to individual alleles was difficult. A later genetic analysis reported fewer N-insertions in productive TCRs among donors in an Asian-associated ancestry cluster than the roughly 700-donor mean. The classifier was reported to diagnose cytomegalovirus status with high specificity and sensitivity in both the original cohort and the validation cohort. In the study, around 160 TCR beta chains were listed as associated with cytomegalovirus. Presence/absence analyses assumed roughly uniform sequencing depth across donors, an assumption that may not hold. The authors suggested that the approach could potentially be generalized to other disease states and immunological phenotypes. A later genetic analysis associated a missense DCLRE1C variant with V-gene and J-gene trimming of TCR beta chains, and an independent cohort replicated the association. Because HLA typing was missing for some donors at each locus, association tests included only the typed subset. In a later analysis, HLA-associated TCR beta chains were found to be more clonally expanded and to have lower generation probabilities than equally common non-associated chains.

The cohort was made up of roughly 670 healthy bone marrow donors. All cohort members were sampled while nominally healthy, although unrecorded immune exposures were likely present. The donor tested CMV seropositive and was one of the 289 seropositive cohort members. Every donor gave a peripheral blood sample, and the peripheral blood mononuclear cells from that sample were used for TCR beta sequencing. The Qiagen DNeasy Blood Extraction Kit was used to extract genomic DNA from the blood cell samples. The sample consisted of PBMCs. The TCR comes from a woman between 50 and 59 years old in good health and CMV-seropositive. The chain is encoded by TRBV5-5 joined to TRBJ1-5, with a weak D call of TRBD1 (6 bases match). The DNA sequence reads TGTGCCAGCAGCTTATTGGACAGCCCTAATCAGCCCCAGCATTTT. Its protein product is CASSLLDSPNQPQHF. Beyond the CDR3, the reference TRBV5-5 and TRBJ1-5 genes provide the residues; the full variable domain reads: DAGVTQSPTHLIKTRGQQVTLRCSPISGHKSVSWYQQVLGQGPQFIFQYYEKEERGRGNFPDRFSARQFPNYSSELNVNALLLGDSALYLCASSLLDSPNQPQHFGDGTRLSIL.